Shown below are 5 T cell receptor beta chains from a single sample sequenced in a study of siplizumab effects on memory and regulatory T cells (dated by TCRdb to between 2018 and 2021). The receptor library was made with the immunoSEQ multiplex PCR assay. TCRdb mirrors the immuneACCESS table, restricted to in-frame sequences. Some clones are absent from its copies; in checked studies, under half trace to an unresolved V gene, and the reason for the others is unknown. The sample includes some 65,000 clones, with 80% to 90% observed a single time. The ten largest clones capture about 1.5% of the sample. Material for sequencing was Tregs sorted from blood. Receptor source: a human donor in good health.

The chain links TRBV6-1 to TRBJ1-2; D not certain. V was cut by 8 bases and J by 4 bases, with 20 bases left in between. Germline V CDR1 and CDR2: MNHNS, SASEGT. This CDR3 spans 15 amino acids. The CDR3 loop is CASPDWANPLYGYTF. CDR3 in DNA: TGTGCCAGCCCTGATTGGGCAAACCCCCTCTATGGCTACACCTTC.

This chain uses TRBV7-9 with TRBJ2-1; TRBD2 matches at 12 bases. This CDR3 is 18 amino acids long. The V and J ends lost 2 bases and 2 bases, in that order; junction bases with no gene match: 7. The germline gives CDR1 SEHNR, CDR2 FQNEAQ (reference sequence). The CDR3 here is CASSLYRLAGGAYNEQFF. The CDR3 nucleotides read TGTGCCAGCAGCTTATATCGCCTAGCGGGAGGGGCCTACAATGAGCAGTTCTTC.

This clone was recorded only once. The CDR3 bases are TGTGCCAGTAGAAAGGGCGGGAGGGTGGAAGAGACCCAGTACTTC. It yields the protein CASRKGGRVEETQYF. The chain is built from TRBV19 and TRBJ2-5; 9 positions agree with TRBD2. The CDR3 spans 15 residues. Per the germline V gene, CDR1 is LNHDA and CDR2 is SQIVND (reference sequence). The trim removed 6 bases at V and 3 bases at J, leaving 8 bases unmatched.

The chain combines TRBV6-6 with TRBJ2-4; D gene unclear. V was clipped by 0 bases and J by 0 bases, with 3 bases between them. Per the germline V gene, CDR1 is MNHNY and CDR2 is SVGAGI (reference sequence). The CDR3 length is 14 residues. CDR3 in amino acids: CASSYSTAKNIQYF. The CDR3, as DNA: TGTGCCAGCAGTTACTCGACAGCCAAAAACATTCAGTACTTC.

The chain combines TRBV19 with TRBJ2-2, with TRBD2 identical over 8 bases. Germline CDR1 and CDR2: LNHDA and SQIVND (reference sequence). The length of the CDR3 is 14 residues. The J segment lost 5 bases and the V segment lost 4 bases, leaving 3 bases of the junction unmatched. CDR3 in DNA: TGTGCCAGTAGTAGGGGACTAGAGACCGGGGAGCTGTTTTTT. Its protein is CASSRGLETGELFF.